This T cell receptor beta chain was recorded in a study of post-analysis software for immune sequencing data. Looking at the study overall: Relapsing-remitting, secondary progressive and progressive-relapsing forms of multiple sclerosis all featured among disease courses.

This clonotype occurred once. The antigen is not known. This CDR3 spans 12 amino acids. Between the trimmed V and J ends, which lost 2 bases and 4 bases, there was a span of 3 bases. General study results and limits: Multiple sclerosis was associated with a significant reduction in normalized Chao1 diversity relative to controls. Elevated frequency relative to controls characterized roughly 5 TRBV segments in patients, TRBV5-6, TRBV5-1 and TRBV20-1 among them. When the samples were clustered directly with F measure, those that had been prepared in the same batch showed strong co-clustering.

Sequencing libraries made from TCR beta cDNA carried unique molecular identifiers. Input amounts of about 0.85 to 11 million T cells were used. These gave 500,000 or so cDNA molecules, so each molecule approximated one T cell. One entry per CDR3 protein results from TCRdb running MiXCR on the PCR reads. This sample yields some 190,000 distinct CDR3 sequences, of which over 25% are seen a single time; 3.4% belongs to the top ten. The TCR originated in a girl younger than 18 with multiple sclerosis. The specimen was blood. The chain joins TRBV12-3 or TRBV12-4 to TRBJ1-5; D not certain. The CDR3 is CASSLKNQPQHF. The CDR3 DNA follows: TGTGCCAGCAGTTTAAAGAATCAGCCCCAGCATTTT.